This T cell receptor beta chain was identified in a study of control samples from healthy donors and cancer patients. J was trimmed by 2 bases and V by 4 bases; bases with no gene match: 4. Germline V CDR1 and CDR2: SGHDT, YYEEEE. The CDR3 runs to 14 residues. TCRdb keeps only in-frame clones here, not all; method: immunoSEQ multiplex PCR. The sample includes around 100,000 clones, roughly 92% of them seen just once. Sequencing input: blood. The V gene is TRBV5-6, the J gene TRBJ2-3, with 7 bases lining up with TRBD2. This receptor was identified in a human donor in good health. The donor label of this sample is uncertain. The CDR3 loop reads CASSPSGATDTQYF. The DNA for the CDR3 is TGTGCCAGCAGCCCGAGCGGGGCCACAGATACGCAGTATTTT.